This TCR beta chain was recorded in a study of Graves' ophthalmopathy and Graves' hyperthyroidism (dated by TCRdb to 2016 to 2019). A note on the overall study: Peripheral blood was collected before any treatment was given, at the time of initial diagnosis. The study used TCR beta repertoire signatures to distinguish Graves' ophthalmopathy from Graves' hyperthyroidism and to predict progression to ophthalmopathy. In total, over 130 blood samples were TCR-sequenced: around 42 ophthalmopathy, about 75 hyperthyroidism and approximately 17 hyperthyroidism-to-ophthalmopathy patients. A discovery set of 90 to 100 patients (around 40 ophthalmopathy, 57 stable hyperthyroidism) was enrolled to explore V-J signatures distinguishing ophthalmopathy from hyperthyroidism. For independent validation, a separate cohort was made up of 18 hyperthyroidism patients plus 17 patients who later progressed from hyperthyroidism to ophthalmopathy. In about six hyperthyroidism patients, the T-cell repertoires found in thyroid tissue were compared with those found in blood. After sampling, hyperthyroidism patients received methimazole starting at 30 mg daily, and ophthalmopathy patients received high-dose intravenous methylprednisolone. For training and testing, the roughly 93 patients in the discovery cohort were randomly divided in a 7:3 ratio. Study-level results and caveats: Among expanded thyroid clonotypes with frequency above 0.001, most also showed up in blood, which suggests that blood repertoires may reflect the thyroid immune response. Sample size was not predetermined statistically, and investigators were not blinded to group allocation. Ophthalmopathy was separated from stable hyperthyroidism by the 13-signature model with about 90% sensitivity and 81% to 84% specificity in cross-validation and with 80%/75% in the test set. In validation, the model predicted ophthalmopathy progression with about 71% sensitivity and approximately 75% specificity; some 13 predicted patients were CT-confirmed with GO in a median of around 6 months.

The ophthalmopathy patients had moderately to severely active disease, with a Clinical Activity Score of 3 or higher, a NOSPECS grade of 4 or higher, and a disease duration of less than 3 months. Anyone with other autoimmune diseases, uncontrolled infections, pregnancy or lactation was excluded from the study. Clinical symptoms, serum thyroxine, TRAb, thyroid ultrasound and orbital computed tomography were used for diagnosis. Ficoll-Paque density gradient centrifugation was used to isolate PBMCs from around 9.1 ml of fresh peripheral blood. Total RNA was extracted with Trizol reagent and quality-checked on an Agilent 2100 Bioanalyzer. This clonotype has at least ten counts. Its antigen is still unknown. Within one base of it there is no much larger clone, and no base qualities were kept. TCR beta CDR3 regions were amplified from RNA transcripts for repertoire sequencing. The first round was an RT-PCR using HTBI primers with the Qiagen OneStep RT-PCR kit, and this first round was followed by a second-round multiplex PCR, then size selection and purification. Libraries were sequenced on an Illumina HiSeq2000 using paired-end 100 bp reads. The authors processed their data as follows. SOAPnuke was used to process the reads, removing any read that contained adapters or uncalled bases, had a mean Phred below 15, or lacked an exact match to the constant primer or identifier. COPE v1.2.5 was used to merge high-quality paired reads. Clonotypes were defined as unique nucleotide sequences and were aligned to IMGT TRB V, D and J references using MiTCR v1.1. The analysis was limited to V-J combinations with a frequency above 0.0001, which together covered over 98% of repertoires. For each V-J combination, a TCR clonal expansion and chaos score was defined as the ratio of F50 clonal expansion to chaos observed in the TCRdist matrix. Welch's t-statistics and random forest were used to reduce the features to roughly 14 V-J combinations, which were then used as input to a naive Bayes classifier. Thyroid-blood repertoire similarity was quantified with the Morisita-Horn index. In TCRdb, the public reads were trimmed at Q25 with fastp and aligned with MiXCR, with productive beta chains retained. Rows are combined by CDR3 protein, so each entry shows the most common genes and DNA. TCRdb, rather than the study authors, made the V and J calls. The sample table holds 200,000 to 250,000 distinct CDR3 sequences, of which 20% to 25% were seen once. Roughly 39% of the sample comes from the top ten.

The clonotype was recovered from a woman in her 50s with Graves' ophthalmopathy. Donor details come from another sample of the same person, matched by shared clones. The specimen was peripheral blood.

The CDR3 reads CASSRTGQPNTEAFF. Here is the DNA: TGTGCCAGCAGCCGCACGGGACAGCCGAACACTGAAGCTTTCTTT. The sequence joins TRBV6-2 or TRBV6-3 to TRBJ1-1, and TRBD1 matches 7 of the central bases. For CDR1 and CDR2, the germline V gene lists MNHEY and SVGEGT. Germline trimming: 6 bases from V, 1 base from J; junction bases outside gene matches: 8. The CDR3 numbers 15 residues from cysteine through phenylalanine. The only DNA kept is the CDR3, 45 bases in frame from the first base.